The TCR beta chain described here comes from a study of blood T cell repertoires in COVID-19. In the study overall: Acute and convalescent COVID-19 samples came from the United States, Italy and Spain.

Original handling: Reference gene primer amplification gave nucleated cell count estimates. The assay was immunoSEQ multiplex PCR, and TCRdb's table has in-frame clones only and misses some. Clone size and the V and J calls come from that table; the DNA yielded D and trimming. The table has hundreds of thousands of clones, less than 90% seen once. The CDR3 spans 13 residues. CDR1 is SGHVS, CDR2 FQNEAQ, per germline. V lost 5 bases to trimming and J lost 4 bases, with 10 bases between them. V is TRBV7-8 and J is TRBJ2-3; D gene uncertain. Input material: peripheral blood. The sequence was collected from a human donor in a cohort sampled during active COVID-19. The CDR3 here is CASSPLSADTQYF. CDR3 sequence (DNA): TGTGCCAGCAGCCCCCTGTCAGCAGATACGCAGTATTTT.